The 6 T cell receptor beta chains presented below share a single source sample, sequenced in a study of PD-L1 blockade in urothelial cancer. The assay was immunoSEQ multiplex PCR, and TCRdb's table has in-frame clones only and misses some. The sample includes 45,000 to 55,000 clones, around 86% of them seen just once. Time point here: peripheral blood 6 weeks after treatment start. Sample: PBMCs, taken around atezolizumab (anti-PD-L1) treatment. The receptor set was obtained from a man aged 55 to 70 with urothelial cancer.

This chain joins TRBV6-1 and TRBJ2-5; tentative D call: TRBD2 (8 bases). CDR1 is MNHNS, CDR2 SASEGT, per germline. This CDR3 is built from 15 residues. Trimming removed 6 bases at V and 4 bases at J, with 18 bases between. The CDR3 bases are TGTGCCAGCAGCAGGGGGGCGGGGGGATCAGAGACCCAGTACTTC. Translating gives CASSRGAGGSETQYF.

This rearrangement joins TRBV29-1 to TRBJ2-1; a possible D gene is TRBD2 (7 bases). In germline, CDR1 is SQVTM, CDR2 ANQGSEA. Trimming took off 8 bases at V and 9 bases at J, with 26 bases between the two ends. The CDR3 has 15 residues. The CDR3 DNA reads TGCAGCTTCGTCCGGGGAGGAGGGGGGGCAGTTGAGCAGTTCTTC. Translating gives CSFVRGGGGAVEQFF.

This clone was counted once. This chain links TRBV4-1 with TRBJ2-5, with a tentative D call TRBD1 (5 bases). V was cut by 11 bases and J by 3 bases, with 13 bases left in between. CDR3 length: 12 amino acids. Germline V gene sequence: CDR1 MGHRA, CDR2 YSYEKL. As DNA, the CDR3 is TGCGCCTCGAAGGGGCTAAAAGAGACCCAGTACTTC. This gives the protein CASKGLKETQYF.

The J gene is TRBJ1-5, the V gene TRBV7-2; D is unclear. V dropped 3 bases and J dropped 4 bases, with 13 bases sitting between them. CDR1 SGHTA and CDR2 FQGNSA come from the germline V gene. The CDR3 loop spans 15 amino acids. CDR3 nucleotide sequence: TGTGCCAGCAGCTTCGGGATTTCCGCGAATCAGCCCCAGCATTTT. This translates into CASSFGISANQPQHF.

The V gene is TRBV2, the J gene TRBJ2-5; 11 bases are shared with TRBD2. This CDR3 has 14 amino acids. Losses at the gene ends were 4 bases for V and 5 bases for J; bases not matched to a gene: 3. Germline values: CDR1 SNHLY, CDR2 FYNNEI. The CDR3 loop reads CASSGGLAVETQYF. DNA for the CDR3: TGTGCCAGCAGTGGGGGACTAGCGGTCGAGACCCAGTACTTC.

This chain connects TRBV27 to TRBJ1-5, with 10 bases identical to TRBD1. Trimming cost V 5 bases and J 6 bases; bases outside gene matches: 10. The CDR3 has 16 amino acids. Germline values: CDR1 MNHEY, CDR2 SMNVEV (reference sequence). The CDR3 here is CASSPRDRGSGQPQHF. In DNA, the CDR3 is TGTGCCAGCAGTCCACGGGACAGGGGTTCGGGTCAGCCCCAGCATTTT.